This T cell receptor (beta chain) derives from a study of T-cell reconstitution after alpha-beta-depleted transplantation in children. This clonotype was recorded a few times. TCRbeta library preparation incorporated unique molecular identifiers. TCRdb processed the PCR reads anew with MiXCR; each CDR3 protein has one entry. The sample includes around 500,000 distinct CDR3 sequences, roughly 24% seen only once; the top ten take about 14%. The sequence was collected from a boy younger than two who had a stem cell transplant for acute myeloid leukemia, so the T cells may come from the graft donor. This material consisted of PBMCs, mostly from graft donor cells, taken 360 days after TCRalphabeta/CD19-depleted stem cell transplant.

The CDR3 DNA reads as TGTGCCAGTAGTCTCTCGGGACAGGGGGCACGGTCGTCTGGAAACACCATATATTTT. The encoded protein is CASSLSGQGARSSGNTIYF. The chain has TRBV19 and TRBJ1-3; the match to TRBD1 covers 12 bases. The V gene end was trimmed by 5 bases and the J gene end by 1 base; junction bases not matched to a gene: 12. This CDR3 contains 19 residues. Germline V gene lookup returns CDR1 LNHDA and CDR2 SQIVND (reference sequence).